This T cell receptor beta chain was identified in a study of blood T cell repertoires in COVID-19. In the original workflow: Scientists estimated how many nucleated cells there were by amplifying reference gene primers. Generated by immunoSEQ multiplex PCR, the TCRdb table keeps only in-frame clones and is missing some. V and J calls and clone size are given by that table; D and trimming were obtained from the DNA. Altogether a few hundred thousand clones are present, 85% to 90% being singletons, with the ten largest covering 1.2%. The CDR3 consists of 15 residues. CDR1 SGHVS and CDR2 FQNEAQ come from the germline V gene. Trimming took 1 base from V and 7 from J, leaving 14 bases between them. Individuals aged about 18 to 90 years were recruited from around 22 US areas. Resolution of symptoms, clearance, or two negative PCRs was present in recovered Cohort 3 donors.

The source material was PBMCs or T cells enriched from blood (not recorded which). This receptor was taken from a woman aged 18 to 35 who had recovered from COVID-19. The chain links TRBV7-8 to TRBJ2-1; maybe TRBD1 (6 bases). DNA for the CDR3: TGTGCCAGCAGCTTAGTACCCGGGACAAGGAATGAGCAGTTCTTC. Its protein product is CASSLVPGTRNEQFF.